This T cell receptor beta chain was retrieved from a study of CXCR3-negative and CXCR3-positive naive CD8 T cells. Concerning this clonotype itself: Antigen: not known.

CD45RO-CCR7+CD27+CD95- expression identified naive CD8+ T cells. This CDR3 region has 13 residues. Looked up from germline, CDR1 is SGHRS and CDR2 is YFSETQ. TRB cDNA libraries were made by UMI-labeled 5' RACE. TCRdb reprocessed the 5' RACE reads, with one entry per CDR3 protein and no DNA. Its clone listing holds about 82,000 distinct CDR3 sequences. Study outcomes and limitations: Surface CD5 was comparable between naive subsets; TCR strength was inferred from TRB CDR3 properties. CXCR3 levels fell partly with cryopreservation; most assays relied on fresh PBMCs.

The chain employs TRBV5-1 and TRBJ2-7; TCRdb lists TRBD1, though no DNA is available to test this call. The sequence derives from a human donor in good health. Some clones in this sample may be carry-over from other donors' samples. The sample taken for sequencing was naive CXCR3- CD8+ T cells from blood. Subset denoted: CD45RO-CCR7+CD27+CD95- naive CD8+ T cells lacking CXCR3 (TNR3-). CDR3 loop: CASSLEYRYEQYF.